This record looks at one T cell receptor (beta chain) sequence and its context. The antigen remains undetermined. This record comes from a study of T-cell reconstitution after alpha-beta-depleted transplantation in children. Whole-study findings and limits: Some patients showed high day-60 TCRbeta diversity, which derived from surviving recipient T cells and thymic progenitors. Fresh T-cell production supplied most of the T-cell counts and diversity seen one year after transplant. Expanded clones from the graft, numbering several hundred, reportedly supplied alpha-beta T cells about two months after transplant.

V was shortened by 1 base and J by 5 bases, with 8 bases between the two germline ends. The V gene's germline CDR1 is LNHNV and CDR2 YYDKDF (reference sequence). CDR3 length: 13 amino acids. Using unique molecular identifiers, the investigators prepared the TCRbeta library. TCRdb redid the calling of the PCR reads with MiXCR, one entry per CDR3 protein. The sample holds nearly 350,000 distinct CDR3 sequences, roughly 17% seen once. This sample comprised PBMCs, mostly from graft donor cells, obtained 360 days after TCRalphabeta/CD19-depleted stem cell transplant. V is TRBV15 and J is TRBJ2-5; perhaps D is TRBD1 or TRBD2 (5 bases each). The origin of this receptor is a male patient between 2 and 10 years old who had a stem cell transplant for acute lymphoblastic leukemia, so the T cells may come from the graft donor. CDR3 loop: CATSRGGSETQYF. The CDR3 DNA follows: TGTGCCACCAGCAGAGGGGGGTCGGAGACCCAGTACTTC.